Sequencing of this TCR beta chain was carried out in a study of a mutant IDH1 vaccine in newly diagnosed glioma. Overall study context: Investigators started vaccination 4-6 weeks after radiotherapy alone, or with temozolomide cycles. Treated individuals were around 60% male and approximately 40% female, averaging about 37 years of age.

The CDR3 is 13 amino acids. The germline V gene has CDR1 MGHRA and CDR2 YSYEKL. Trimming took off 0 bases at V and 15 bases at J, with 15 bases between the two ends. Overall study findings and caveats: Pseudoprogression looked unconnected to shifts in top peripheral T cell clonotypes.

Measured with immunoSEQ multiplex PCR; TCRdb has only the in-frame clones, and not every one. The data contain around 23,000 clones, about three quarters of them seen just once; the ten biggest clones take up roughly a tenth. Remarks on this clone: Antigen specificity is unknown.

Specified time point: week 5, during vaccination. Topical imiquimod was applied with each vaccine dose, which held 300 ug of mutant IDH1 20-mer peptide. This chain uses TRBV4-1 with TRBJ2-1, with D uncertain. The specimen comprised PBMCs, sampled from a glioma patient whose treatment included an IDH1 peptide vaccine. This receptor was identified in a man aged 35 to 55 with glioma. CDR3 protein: CASSQDVPAFRFF. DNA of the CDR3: TGCGCCAGCAGCCAAGATGTACCCGCGTTCCGGTTCTTC.